Sequencing of this T cell receptor beta chain was carried out in a study of T cells after yellow fever vaccination. Universal primer sites and UMIs were introduced during 5'RACE template-switching synthesis of TCR cDNA. TCRdb redid the calling of the 5' RACE reads with MiXCR, one entry per CDR3 protein. In the table there are about 74,000 distinct CDR3 sequences, around 6.5% of which are singletons. General study points: Once the booster was given, most primary-vaccination clones reappeared, at about 97% for CD4 and roughly 91% for CD8.

In regard to this clonotype: What it binds is unknown.

The sequencing used CD8+ T cells sorted from PBMCs, collected about 5 days after the first yellow fever vaccination. This sequence originates from a young man who received the YFV17D yellow fever vaccine.

CDR3 DNA sequence: TGTGCCAGCAGCTCCTCCCTTGCGGGGGGCCCCACAGATACGCAGTATTTT. It translates to CASSSSLAGGPTDTQYF. The chain has TRBV7-2 and TRBJ2-3; 8 nucleotides align to TRBD2. The trim removed 4 bases at V and 2 bases at J, leaving 11 bases unmatched. In germline, CDR1 is SGHTA, CDR2 FQGNSA. This CDR3 spans 17 amino acids.